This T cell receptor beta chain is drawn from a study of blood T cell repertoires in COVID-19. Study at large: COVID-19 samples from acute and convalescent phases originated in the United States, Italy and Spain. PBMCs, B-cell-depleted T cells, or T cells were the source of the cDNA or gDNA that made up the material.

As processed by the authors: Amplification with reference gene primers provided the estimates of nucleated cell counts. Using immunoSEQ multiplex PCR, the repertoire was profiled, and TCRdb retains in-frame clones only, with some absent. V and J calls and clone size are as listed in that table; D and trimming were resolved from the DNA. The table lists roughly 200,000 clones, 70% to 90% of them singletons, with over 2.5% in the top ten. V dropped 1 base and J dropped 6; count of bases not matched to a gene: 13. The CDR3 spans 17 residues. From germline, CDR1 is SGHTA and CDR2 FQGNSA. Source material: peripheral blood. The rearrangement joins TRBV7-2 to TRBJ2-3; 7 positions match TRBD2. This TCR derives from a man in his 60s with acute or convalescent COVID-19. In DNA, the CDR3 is TGTGCCAGCAGCTTAGGGGGGGGAAAACCCCTTAGGGATACGCAGTATTTT. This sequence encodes CASSLGGGKPLRDTQYF. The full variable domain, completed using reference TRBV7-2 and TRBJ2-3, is GAGVSQSPSNKVTEKGKDVELRCDPISGHTALYWYRQSLGQGLEFLIYFQGNSAPDKSGLPSDRFSAERTGGSVSTLTIQRTQQEDSAVYLCASSLGGGKPLRDTQYFGPGTRLTVL.